What follows is one TCR beta chain and its context. Its antigen is currently unknown. Unexposed donor CD4+ T cells date from about 2011-2018, before the COVID-19 pandemic. This table comes from immunoSEQ multiplex PCR, and its TCRdb copy is limited to in-frame clones, with some not included. The sample gives about 68,000 clones, more than 85% of which show up once; approximately 0.25% is in the top ten. The sample belongs to a study of CD4 T cells in relation to SARS-CoV-2 and coronaviruses. Study-wide results and caveats: Culture-expanded clones reflect memory recall rather than primary priming during culture. Samples before the pandemic and after infection were not matched within any donor.

This CDR3 is 13 amino acids long. Trimming at V came to 6 bases and at J to 6 bases, leaving 8 bases not matched to a gene. The germline CDR1 and CDR2 sequences are MGHDK and SYGVNS. The V and J genes are TRBV25-1 and TRBJ2-7; 7 positions match TRBD1. The specimen sequenced was naive CD4+ T cells from PBMCs. Subset defined: naive CD4+ T cells isolated by negative enrichment. The sequence was obtained from a human donor in good health. CDR3 sequence (DNA): TGTGCCAGCAGGCTCAGACAGGGTTCCGAGCAGTACTTC. Its translation is CASRLRQGSEQYF.